This TCR beta chain was observed in a study of cytomegalovirus exposure and HLA in healthy donors. Study summary: Per a later analysis, the roughly 670 first-cohort and under 150 validation repertoires shared one platform. Study conclusions and caveats: Subsequent analysis found a tendency for first-cohort TCR clusters to co-occur within the 90 to 150 validation repertoires. In vitro assays verified that a few CMV-associated chains recognized CMV antigens specifically.

With V trimmed by 0 bases and J by 4 bases, 8 bases remained unmatched. The CDR3 has 16 amino acids. CDR1 MNHEY and CDR2 SVGAGI come from the germline V gene. The repertoire was sequenced with immunoSEQ multiplex PCR; TCRdb's copy has only in-frame clones and lacks some. Here the sample spans 150,000 to 200,000 clones, 84% being singletons. Separate from the approximately 730-subject first cohort, the 120-subject validation cohort was the one that the donors belonged to. Details on this clone: The antigen remains unidentified.

This TCR derives from a young man in good health and CMV-seropositive. V and J are TRBV6-5 and TRBJ2-5; 7 bases line up with TRBD1. Sequenced material: PBMCs. The CDR3: CASSYSPVRGPETQYF. The CDR3 DNA reads TGTGCCAGCAGTTACTCCCCGGTGAGGGGGCCAGAGACCCAGTACTTC.